The source of this T cell receptor (beta chain) is a study of shared clonotypes between healthy human individuals. V was pared by 4 bases and J by 4 bases, with 6 bases of the junction left unmatched. Germline-derived CDR1 and CDR2 are LGHNA and YNFKEQ. The CDR3 covers 15 residues. Findings and caveats of the study: When compared with the clonotypes that were shared by all four sorted-subset donors, the non-shared clonotypes turned out to have lower generation probabilities.

As originally analysed: Junction-only sequences without quality scores were provided by ImmunoSEQ, so filtering was different. The table came from immunoSEQ multiplex PCR; TCRdb's copy has only in-frame clones and leaves some out. V, J and clone size are those of that table, while D and trimming were read from the DNA. The sample records 740,000 or so clones, roughly 72% being singletons. Of note for this clone: Antigen specificity is unknown.

The V gene is TRBV4-2, the J gene TRBJ2-1; 8 nucleotides agree with TRBD1. The clonotype originates from a woman aged 25 to 45 in good health. Sequencing used memory CD4+ T cells sorted from blood. The subset denotes: CD45RA-negative fraction. As DNA, the CDR3 is TGTGCCAGCAGCCGGGACAGGAACCTTTACAATGAGCAGTTCTTC. Protein: CASSRDRNLYNEQFF.